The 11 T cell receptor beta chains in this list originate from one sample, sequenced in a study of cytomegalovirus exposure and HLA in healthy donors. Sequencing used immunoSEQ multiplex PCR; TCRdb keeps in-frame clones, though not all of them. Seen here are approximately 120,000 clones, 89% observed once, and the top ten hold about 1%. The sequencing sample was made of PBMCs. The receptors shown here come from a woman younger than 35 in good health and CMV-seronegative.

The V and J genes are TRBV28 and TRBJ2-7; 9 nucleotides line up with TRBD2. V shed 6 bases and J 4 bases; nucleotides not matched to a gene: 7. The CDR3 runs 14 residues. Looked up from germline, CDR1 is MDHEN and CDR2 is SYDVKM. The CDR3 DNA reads TGTGCCAGCAGCGGCGGGGGGGCCGGGTACGAGCAGTACGTC. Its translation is CASSGGGAGYEQYV.

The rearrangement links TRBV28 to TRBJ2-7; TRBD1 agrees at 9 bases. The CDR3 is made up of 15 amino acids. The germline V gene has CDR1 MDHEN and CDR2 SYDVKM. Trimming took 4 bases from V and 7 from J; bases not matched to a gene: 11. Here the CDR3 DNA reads TGTGCCAGCAGTTCGACCGGGACAGGGAAGGGAGAGCAGTACGTC. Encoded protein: CASSSTGTGKGEQYV.

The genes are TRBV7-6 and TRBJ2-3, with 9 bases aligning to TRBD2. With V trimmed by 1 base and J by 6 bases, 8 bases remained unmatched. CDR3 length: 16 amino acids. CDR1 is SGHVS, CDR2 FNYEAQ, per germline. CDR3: CASSLGQAGGGDTQYF. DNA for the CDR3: TGTGCCAGCAGCTTAGGACAGGCGGGAGGGGGCGATACGCAGTATTTT.

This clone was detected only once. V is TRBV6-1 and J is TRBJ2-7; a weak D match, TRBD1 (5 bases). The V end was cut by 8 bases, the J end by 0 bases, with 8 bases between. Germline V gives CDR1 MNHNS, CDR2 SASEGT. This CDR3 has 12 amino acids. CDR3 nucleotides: TGTGCCAGCTACGACAGCTCCTACGAGCAGTACGTC. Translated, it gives CASYDSSYEQYV.

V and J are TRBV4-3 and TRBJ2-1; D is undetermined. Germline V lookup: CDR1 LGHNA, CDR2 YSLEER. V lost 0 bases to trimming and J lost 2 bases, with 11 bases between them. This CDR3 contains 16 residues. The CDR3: CASSQDKEVTYNEQFF. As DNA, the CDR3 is TGCGCCAGCAGCCAAGATAAAGAGGTGACCTACAATGAGCAGTTCTTC.

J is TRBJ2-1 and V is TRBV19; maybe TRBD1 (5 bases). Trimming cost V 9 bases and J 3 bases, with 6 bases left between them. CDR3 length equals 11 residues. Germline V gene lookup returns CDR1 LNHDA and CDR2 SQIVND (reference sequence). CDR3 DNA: TGTGCCAGCAGGGACTACAATGAGCAGTTCTTC. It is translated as CASRDYNEQFF.

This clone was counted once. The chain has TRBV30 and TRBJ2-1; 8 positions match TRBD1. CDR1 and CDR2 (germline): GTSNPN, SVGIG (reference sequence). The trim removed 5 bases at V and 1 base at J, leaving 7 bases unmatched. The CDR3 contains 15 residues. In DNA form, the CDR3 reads TGTGCCTGGGGGGCGACAGGGGCGTCCTACAATGAGCAGTTCTTC. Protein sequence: CAWGATGASYNEQFF.

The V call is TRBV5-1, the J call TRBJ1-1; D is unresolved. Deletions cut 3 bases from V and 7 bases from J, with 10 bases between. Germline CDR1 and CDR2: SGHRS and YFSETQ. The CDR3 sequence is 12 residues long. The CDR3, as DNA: TGCGCCAGCAGCTCCTCGGGAGTTGAAGCTTTCTTT. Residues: CASSSSGVEAFF. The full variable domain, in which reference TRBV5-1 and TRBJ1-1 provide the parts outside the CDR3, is KAGVTQTPRYLIKTRGQQVTLSCSPISGHRSVSWYQQTPGQGLQFLFEYFSETQRNKGNFPGRFSGRQFSNSRSEMNVSTLELGDSALYLCASSSSGVEAFFGQGTRLTVV.

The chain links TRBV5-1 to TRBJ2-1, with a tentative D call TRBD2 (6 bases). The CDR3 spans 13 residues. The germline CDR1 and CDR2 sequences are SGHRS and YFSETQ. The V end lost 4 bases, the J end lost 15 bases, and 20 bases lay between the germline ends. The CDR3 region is CASSRDFRTLLFF. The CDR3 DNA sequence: TGCGCCAGCAGCAGGGACTTCCGGACCCTACTGTTCTTC.

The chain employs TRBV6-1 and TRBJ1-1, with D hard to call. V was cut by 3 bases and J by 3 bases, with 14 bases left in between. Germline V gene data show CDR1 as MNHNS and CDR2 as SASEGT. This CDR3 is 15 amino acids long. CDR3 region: CASSDAPDWDTEAFF. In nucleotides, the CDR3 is TGTGCCAGCAGTGACGCACCCGACTGGGACACTGAAGCTTTCTTT.

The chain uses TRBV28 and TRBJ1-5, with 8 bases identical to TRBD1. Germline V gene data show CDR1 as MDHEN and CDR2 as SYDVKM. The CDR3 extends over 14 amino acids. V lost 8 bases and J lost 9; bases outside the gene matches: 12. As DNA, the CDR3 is TGTGCCAGCGGACCCGGGGACAGGACCGGGCCCCAGCATTTT. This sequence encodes CASGPGDRTGPQHF.